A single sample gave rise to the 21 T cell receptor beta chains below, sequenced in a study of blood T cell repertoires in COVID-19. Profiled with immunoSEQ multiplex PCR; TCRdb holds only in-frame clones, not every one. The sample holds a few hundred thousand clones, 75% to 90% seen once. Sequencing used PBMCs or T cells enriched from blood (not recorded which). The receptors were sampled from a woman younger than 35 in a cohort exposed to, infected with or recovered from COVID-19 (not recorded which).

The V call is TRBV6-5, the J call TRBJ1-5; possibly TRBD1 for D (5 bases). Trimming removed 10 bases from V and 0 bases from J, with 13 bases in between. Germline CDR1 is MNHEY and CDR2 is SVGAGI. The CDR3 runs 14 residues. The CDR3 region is CATHDSNSNQPQHF. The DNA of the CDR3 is TGTGCCACCCACGACAGCAATAGCAATCAGCCCCAGCATTTT.

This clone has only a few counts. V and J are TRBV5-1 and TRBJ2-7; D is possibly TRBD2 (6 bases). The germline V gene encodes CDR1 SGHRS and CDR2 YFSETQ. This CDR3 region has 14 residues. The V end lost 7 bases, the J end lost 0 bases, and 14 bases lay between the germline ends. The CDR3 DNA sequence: TGCGCCAGCGGGACCGGGGGACTCTCCTACGAGCAGTACTTC. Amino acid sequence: CASGTGGLSYEQYF. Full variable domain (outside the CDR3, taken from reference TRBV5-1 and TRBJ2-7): KAGVTQTPRYLIKTRGQQVTLSCSPISGHRSVSWYQQTPGQGLQFLFEYFSETQRNKGNFPGRFSGRQFSNSRSEMNVSTLELGDSALYLCASGTGGLSYEQYFGPGTRLTVT.

The CDR3 bases are TGCAGCGTTGAAGAGCACGCTACGGGGACTGAAGCTTTCTTT. It yields the protein CSVEEHATGTEAFF. The chain uses TRBV29-1 and TRBJ1-1; no reliable D call. V lost 0 bases, J lost 5 bases, and 13 bases lay in between. The germline V gene has CDR1 SQVTM and CDR2 ANQGSEA. This CDR3 has 14 residues.

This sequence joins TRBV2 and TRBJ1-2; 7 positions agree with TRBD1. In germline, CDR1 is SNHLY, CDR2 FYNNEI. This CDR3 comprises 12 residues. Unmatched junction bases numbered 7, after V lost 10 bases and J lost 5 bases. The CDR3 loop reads CATNQGGYGYTF. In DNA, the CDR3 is TGTGCCACCAACCAGGGGGGTTATGGCTACACCTTC.

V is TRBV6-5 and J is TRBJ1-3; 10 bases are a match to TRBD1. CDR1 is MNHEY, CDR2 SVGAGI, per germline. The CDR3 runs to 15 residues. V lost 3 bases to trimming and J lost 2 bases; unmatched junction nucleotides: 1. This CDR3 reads CASSYGTGAGNTIYF. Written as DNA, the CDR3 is TGTGCCAGCAGTTATGGGACAGGGGCTGGAAACACCATATATTTT.

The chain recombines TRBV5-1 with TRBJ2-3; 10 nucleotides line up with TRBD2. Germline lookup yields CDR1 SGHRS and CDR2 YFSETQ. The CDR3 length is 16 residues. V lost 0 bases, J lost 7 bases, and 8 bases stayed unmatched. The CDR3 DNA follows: TGCGCCAGCAGCTTGGCCGCGGCTAGCGGGAGTTATACGCAGTATTTT. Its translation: CASSLAAASGSYTQYF.

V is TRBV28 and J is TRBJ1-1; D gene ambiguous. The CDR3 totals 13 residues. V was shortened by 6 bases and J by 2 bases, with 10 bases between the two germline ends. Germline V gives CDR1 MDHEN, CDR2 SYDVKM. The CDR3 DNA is TGTGCCAGCAGCGATAACAGTAACACTGAAGCTTTCTTT. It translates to CASSDNSNTEAFF.

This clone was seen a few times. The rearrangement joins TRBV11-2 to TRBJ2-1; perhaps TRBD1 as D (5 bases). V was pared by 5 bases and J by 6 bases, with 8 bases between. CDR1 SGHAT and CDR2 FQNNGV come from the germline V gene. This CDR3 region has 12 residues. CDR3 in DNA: TGTGCCAGCAGCCTCAGGGCCAATGAGCAGTTCTTC. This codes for CASSLRANEQFF.

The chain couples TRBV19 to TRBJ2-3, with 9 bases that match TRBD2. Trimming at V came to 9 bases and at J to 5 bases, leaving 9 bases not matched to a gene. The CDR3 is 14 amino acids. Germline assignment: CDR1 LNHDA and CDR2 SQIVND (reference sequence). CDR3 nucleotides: TGTGCCAGCGCCTCCGGGACTAGCCAAGATACGCAGTATTTT. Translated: CASASGTSQDTQYF.

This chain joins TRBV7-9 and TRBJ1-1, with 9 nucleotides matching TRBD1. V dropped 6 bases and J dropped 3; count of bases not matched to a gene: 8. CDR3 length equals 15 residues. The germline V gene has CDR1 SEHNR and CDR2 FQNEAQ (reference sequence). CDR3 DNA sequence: TGTGCCAGCAGTTACGGGACAGGGTCGGACACTGAAGCTTTCTTT. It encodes CASSYGTGSDTEAFF. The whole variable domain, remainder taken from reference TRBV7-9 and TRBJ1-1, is DTGVSQNPRHKITKRGQNVTFRCDPISEHNRLYWYRQTLGQGPEFLTYFQNEAQLEKSRLLSDRFSAERPKGSFSTLEIQRTEQGDSAMYLCASSYGTGSDTEAFFGQGTRLTVV.

CDR3: CASSPDGDSRTGELFF. CDR3 nucleotide sequence: TGCGCCAGCAGCCCGGATGGGGACAGCCGCACCGGGGAGCTGTTTTTT. The chain couples TRBV5-1 to TRBJ2-2, with TRBD1 matching over 7 bases. The CDR3 is made up of 16 amino acids. Germline CDR1 is SGHRS and CDR2 is YFSETQ. V dropped 4 bases and J dropped 4; count of bases not matched to a gene: 10.

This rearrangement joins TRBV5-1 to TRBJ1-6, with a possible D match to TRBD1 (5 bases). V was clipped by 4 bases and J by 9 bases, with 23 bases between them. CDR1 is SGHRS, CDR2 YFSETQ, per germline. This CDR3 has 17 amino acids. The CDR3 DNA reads TGCGCCAGCAGCCCGTCCCCGGGGGGTGAGTTCGCTTCACCCCTCCACTTT. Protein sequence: CASSPSPGGEFASPLHF.

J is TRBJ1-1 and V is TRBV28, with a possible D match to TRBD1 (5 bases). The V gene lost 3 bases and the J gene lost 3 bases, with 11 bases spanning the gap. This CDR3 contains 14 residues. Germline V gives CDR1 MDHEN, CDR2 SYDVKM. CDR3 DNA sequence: TGTGCCAGCAGTTTGGCAAGGGGCGACACTGAAGCTTTCTTT. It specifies CASSLARGDTEAFF.

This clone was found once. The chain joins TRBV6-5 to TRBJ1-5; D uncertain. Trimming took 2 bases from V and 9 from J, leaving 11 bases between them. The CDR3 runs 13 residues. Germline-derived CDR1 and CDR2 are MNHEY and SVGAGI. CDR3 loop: CASSYEGGRPQHF. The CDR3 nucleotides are TGTGCCAGCAGTTACGAAGGCGGGCGGCCCCAGCATTTT.

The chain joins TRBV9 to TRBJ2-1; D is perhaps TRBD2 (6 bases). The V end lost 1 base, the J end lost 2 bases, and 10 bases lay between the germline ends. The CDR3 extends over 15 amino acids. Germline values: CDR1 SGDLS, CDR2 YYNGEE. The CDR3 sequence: CASSVSGGPYNEQFF. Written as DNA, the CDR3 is TGTGCCAGCAGCGTATCCGGGGGTCCCTACAATGAGCAGTTCTTC.

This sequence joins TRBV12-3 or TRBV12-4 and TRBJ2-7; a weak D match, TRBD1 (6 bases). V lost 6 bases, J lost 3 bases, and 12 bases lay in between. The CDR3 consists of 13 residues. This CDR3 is CASSGTRNYEQYF. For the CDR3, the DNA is TGTGCCAGCAGCGGGACACGGAACTACGAGCAGTACTTC.

The CDR3 DNA follows: TGTGCCAGCAGCTTAGGGGACAGGGTGGATGGCTACACCTTC. It codes for CASSLGDRVDGYTF. The chain carries TRBV5-4 and TRBJ1-2; TRBD1 matches 9 bases. Germline V gives CDR1 SGHNT, CDR2 YYREEE (reference sequence). This CDR3 has 14 residues. Trimming cost V 2 bases and J 6 bases; bases outside gene matches: 5.

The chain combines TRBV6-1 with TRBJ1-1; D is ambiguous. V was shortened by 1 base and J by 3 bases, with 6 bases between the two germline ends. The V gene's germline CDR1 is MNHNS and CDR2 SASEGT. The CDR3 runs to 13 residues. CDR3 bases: TGTGCCAGCAGTGAAGAAATCTACACTGAAGCTTTCTTT. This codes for CASSEEIYTEAFF.

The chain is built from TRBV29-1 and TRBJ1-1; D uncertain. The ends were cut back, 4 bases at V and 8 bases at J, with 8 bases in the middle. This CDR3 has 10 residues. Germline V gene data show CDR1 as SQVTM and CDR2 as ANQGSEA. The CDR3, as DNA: TGCAGCGTTGCTAGGTTAGAAGCTTTCTTT. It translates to CSVARLEAFF.

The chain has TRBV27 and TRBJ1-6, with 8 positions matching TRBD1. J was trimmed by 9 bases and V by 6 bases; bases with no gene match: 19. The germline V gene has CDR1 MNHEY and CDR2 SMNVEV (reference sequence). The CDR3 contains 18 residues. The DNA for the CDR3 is TGTGCCAGCAGGAACTACTCCGGTTCGGACAGGGTCGGTTCACCCCTCCACTTT. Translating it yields CASRNYSGSDRVGSPLHF.

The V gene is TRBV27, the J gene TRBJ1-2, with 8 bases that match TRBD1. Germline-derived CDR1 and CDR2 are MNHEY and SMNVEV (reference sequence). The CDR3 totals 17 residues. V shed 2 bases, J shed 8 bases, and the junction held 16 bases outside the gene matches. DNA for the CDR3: TGTGCCAGCAGTTTAACCGGGACAGGATGGATAAGGGAGGGCTACACCTTC. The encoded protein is CASSLTGTGWIREGYTF.